The clone carrying this T cell receptor (beta chain) was counted a few times. Its antigen is still unknown. The use of a sample-barcoded 5' primer and a J-beta primer mix characterized a second PCR of about 7 to 12 cycles. TCRdb fed the 5' RACE reads into MiXCR, producing one record per CDR3 protein. Altogether 800,000 or so distinct CDR3 sequences are present, around 25% being singletons, with the ten largest covering around 3.6%. The record originates from a study of blood T cells in healthy people across ages. Study observations and caveats: Samples with more naive T cells showed higher observed beta diversity.

The CDR3 is 13 residues long. CDR1 MDHEN and CDR2 SYDVKM come from the germline V gene. The same sample was also studied in work on T cells of mothers and their children. That source adds: Slightly, though not significantly, more overlap was seen in related than in unrelated mother-child pairs.

The chain joins TRBV28 to TRBJ2-5, with D unresolved. The DNA end lines up better with TRBJ2-7; the J call may be wrong. The sequence derives from a boy between 5 and 17 years old in good health. Input material: blood. CDR3 loop: CASSSGRLYEQYF. CDR3 DNA sequence: TGTGCCAGCAGTTCGGGCAGACTCTACGAGCAGTACTTC.